The 22 T cell receptor beta chains below all came from one sample that was sequenced in a study of graft-versus-host responses after intestinal transplantation. Profiling relied on immunoSEQ multiplex PCR, and the TCRdb table lists in-frame clones only, not all of them. This sample has 15,000 to 20,000 clones; roughly four fifths occur once, and the top ten carry 1.9%. Here the sequenced sample was PBMCs, taken 14 days after transplant. These receptors all stem from a human patient who received an intestinal transplant, so some T cells may come from the graft donor.

The CDR3 DNA reads as TGTGCCAGCAGTTCAGCGGGAGGGCCTCACACTGAGCAGTTCTTC. As protein: CASSSAGGPHTEQFF. The chain couples TRBV28 to TRBJ2-1; the match to TRBD2 covers 10 bases. After removal of 4 bases from V and 9 bases from J, the junction contained 9 bases not matched to a gene. Per germline, CDR1 MDHEN and CDR2 SYDVKM. CDR3 length: 15 amino acids.

The chain carries TRBV4-1 and TRBJ1-5; a weak D match, TRBD1 (5 bases). This CDR3 region has 18 residues. Germline V lookup: CDR1 MGHRA, CDR2 YSYEKL. The ends were cut back, 0 bases at V and 0 bases at J, with 15 bases in the middle. CDR3 sequence reads: CASSQEWAGGYSNQPQHF. The CDR3 bases are TGCGCCAGCAGCCAAGAATGGGCCGGGGGTTATAGCAATCAGCCCCAGCATTTT.

The chain joins TRBV5-1 to TRBJ2-7; D gene ambiguous. CDR3 length equals 12 residues. Trimming left V 3 bases short and J 0 bases short, with 4 bases between. The germline V gene encodes CDR1 SGHRS and CDR2 YFSETQ. The CDR3 protein is CASSSSSYEQYF. In DNA form, the CDR3 reads TGCGCCAGCAGCTCAAGCTCCTACGAGCAGTACTTC.

The rearrangement joins TRBV7-8 to TRBJ1-1; possibly TRBD1 for D (5 bases). The V and J ends lost 0 bases and 4 bases respectively, with 15 bases between them. Germline lookup yields CDR1 SGHVS and CDR2 FQNEAQ. The CDR3 has 16 amino acids. In DNA, the CDR3 is TGTGCCAGCAGCTTAGCGCTATTCGGGGGGACCACTGAAGCTTTCTTT. Translated: CASSLALFGGTTEAFF.

V usage is TRBV29-1 and J usage is TRBJ2-2, with D unclear. CDR3 length equals 13 residues. CDR1 is SQVTM and CDR2 is ANQGSEA in the germline V gene. Trimming left V 4 bases short and J 8 bases short, with 14 bases between. The CDR3 region is CSVGLPSPGELFF. In DNA form, the CDR3 reads TGCAGCGTTGGTCTGCCGTCCCCGGGGGAGCTGTTTTTT.

This chain joins TRBV9 and TRBJ2-1; TRBD2 aligns across 13 bases. The CDR3 length is 18 residues. With 6 bases clipped from V and 1 base from J, the junction kept 10 bases outside the gene matches. CDR1 SGDLS and CDR2 YYNGEE come from the germline V gene. In DNA form, the CDR3 reads TGTGCCAGCAAACGGACTAGCGGGAGCTATAAATCCTACAATGAGCAGTTCTTC. The encoded protein is CASKRTSGSYKSYNEQFF.

The chain links TRBV7-6 to TRBJ2-5; the D call may be TRBD1 or TRBD2 (5 bases each). Germline CDR1 is SGHVS and CDR2 is FNYEAQ. V lost 4 bases to trimming and J lost 2 bases, with 14 bases between them. CDR3 size: 15 residues. CDR3 sequence reads: CASSSGSGLQETQYF. The CDR3 nucleotides read TGTGCCAGCAGCTCAGGGAGCGGCCTTCAAGAGACCCAGTACTTC.

V and J are TRBV6-5 and TRBJ2-3; no reliable D call. Trimming shortened V by 6 bases and J by 2 bases, and 12 bases separated the two germline ends. Germline V gene data show CDR1 as MNHEY and CDR2 as SVGAGI. The CDR3 consists of 14 residues. The CDR3 here is CASSHERFTDTQYF. CDR3 in DNA: TGTGCCAGCAGCCACGAACGTTTCACAGATACGCAGTATTTT.

This sequence joins TRBV6-4 and TRBJ2-5; D might be TRBD2 (6 bases). Deletions cut 0 bases from V and 1 base from J, with 12 bases between. Germline-derived CDR1 and CDR2 are MRHNA and SNTAGT. The CDR3 has 16 residues. The CDR3 sequence: CASSDSIAVSQETQYF. The CDR3 coding sequence is TGTGCCAGCAGTGACTCAATAGCGGTTAGCCAAGAGACCCAGTACTTC.

V is TRBV27 and J is TRBJ1-5; D ambiguous. Germline V gene sequence: CDR1 MNHEY, CDR2 SMNVEV (reference sequence). V lost 2 bases and J 0 bases, leaving 5 bases between the germline ends. This CDR3 comprises 14 residues. Here the CDR3 reads CASSLGISNQPQHF. As DNA, the CDR3 is TGTGCCAGCAGTTTAGGGATTAGCAATCAGCCCCAGCATTTT.

This chain links TRBV11-2 with TRBJ2-5; weak D call: TRBD2 (6 bases). Trimming removed 4 bases at V and 5 bases at J, with 20 bases between. CDR1 is SGHAT, CDR2 FQNNGV, per germline. The CDR3 sequence is 16 residues long. CDR3 DNA sequence: TGTGCCAGCAGCTCGCGCTTGGAGGGCGGTCACGAGACCCAGTACTTC. Translating gives CASSSRLEGGHETQYF. Variable domain in full (rest from reference TRBV11-2 and TRBJ2-5): EAGVAQSPRYKIIEKRQSVAFWCNPISGHATLYWYQQILGQGPKLLIQFQNNGVVDDSQLPKDRFSAERLKGVDSTLKIQPAKLEDSAVYLCASSSRLEGGHETQYFGPGTRLLVL.

The chain has TRBV23-1 and TRBJ2-5; 7 bases align to TRBD2. TRBV23-1 is recorded as an ORF, its role being uncertain. V shed 4 bases, J shed 2 bases, and the junction held 7 bases outside the gene matches. CDR3 size: 15 residues. The CDR3 DNA is TGCGCCAGCAGTCCCCAGGGAGGGAGGCAAGAGACCCAGTACTTC. This sequence encodes CASSPQGGRQETQYF.

The rearrangement joins TRBV18 to TRBJ2-1; 8 positions agree with TRBD2. Per germline, CDR1 KGHSH and CDR2 LQKENI. Germline trimming cut 8 bases from V and 2 bases from J; bases unmatched to any gene: 5. This CDR3 is 14 amino acids long. CDR3 in DNA: TGTGCCAGCCGACGGGGGGGGCCCTACAATGAGCAGTTCTTC. Translated, it gives CASRRGGPYNEQFF.

V and J are TRBV6-5 and TRBJ2-5, with D unclear. This CDR3 is built from 15 residues. V was clipped by 0 bases and J by 1 base, with 9 bases between them. Germline CDR1 reads MNHEY; CDR2 reads SVGAGI. DNA for the CDR3: TGTGCCAGCAGTTACTCGAGGCAGGCCCAAGAGACCCAGTACTTC. As protein: CASSYSRQAQETQYF.

This clone was seen only once. This rearrangement joins TRBV19 to TRBJ1-2; D may be TRBD1 (6 bases). Between the trimmed V and J ends, which lost 6 bases and 3 bases, there was a span of 8 bases. CDR1 is LNHDA, CDR2 SQIVND, per germline (reference sequence). The CDR3 consists of 12 residues. CDR3 region: CASSYRDYGYTF. The CDR3 DNA reads TGTGCCAGTAGCTACAGGGACTATGGCTACACCTTC.

The gene calls are TRBV5-1 and TRBJ2-3, with D perhaps TRBD2 (5 bases). Germline CDR1 SGHRS, CDR2 YFSETQ. V lost 0 bases, J lost 4 bases, and 9 bases lay in between. The CDR3 contains 14 residues. Here the CDR3 DNA reads TGCGCCAGCAGCTTGGTTGCGGAGGCAGATACGCAGTATTTT. It translates to CASSLVAEADTQYF.

This rearrangement joins TRBV30 to TRBJ1-1; D gene ambiguous. This CDR3 contains 15 residues. V was clipped by 8 bases and J by 0 bases, with 19 bases between them. Germline assignment: CDR1 GTSNPN and CDR2 SVGIG (reference sequence). The CDR3 DNA sequence: TGTGCCATCCCGATCTCGAAGTCTATGAACACTGAAGCTTTCTTT. It is translated as CAIPISKSMNTEAFF. The full variable domain, in which reference TRBV30 and TRBJ1-1 provide the parts outside the CDR3, is SQTIHQWPATLVQPVGSPLSLECTVEGTSNPNLYWYRQAAGRGLQLLFYSVGIGQISSEVPQNLSASRPQDRQFILSSKKLLLSDSGFYLCAIPISKSMNTEAFFGQGTRLTVV.

To note about this clone: This same CDR3 is encoded by further DNA sequences in the sample. V is TRBV6-1 and J is TRBJ2-5, with 10 bases lining up with TRBD2. The CDR3 contains 15 residues. V shed 3 bases and J 2 bases; nucleotides not matched to a gene: 3. Germline values: CDR1 MNHNS, CDR2 SASEGT. CDR3 sequence reads: CASSEGLAIQETQYF. In DNA form, the CDR3 reads TGTGCCAGCAGTGAGGGACTAGCGATACAAGAGACCCAGTACTTC.

This clone was counted between two and nine times. The V and J genes are TRBV15 and TRBJ2-7, with 9 positions matching TRBD1. CDR3 length: 17 amino acids. Trimming removed 0 bases from V and 3 bases from J; junction bases left unmatched: 9. The V gene's germline CDR1 is LNHNV and CDR2 YYDKDF (reference sequence). The CDR3 DNA reads as TGTGCCACCAGCAGAGATTACGGGACAGGGCCCCACTACGAGCAGTACTTC. Translating it yields CATSRDYGTGPHYEQYF.

This chain uses TRBV7-9 with TRBJ2-1, with a weak D call TRBD2 (7 bases). In germline, CDR1 is SEHNR, CDR2 FQNEAQ (reference sequence). This CDR3 has 19 residues. V lost 5 bases to trimming and J lost 0 bases, with 23 bases between them. CDR3 region: CASSGGASGYPSSYNEQFF. The CDR3 region has the DNA TGTGCCAGCAGCGGGGGGGCGAGCGGGTACCCTAGCTCCTACAATGAGCAGTTCTTC.

This rearrangement joins TRBV5-1 to TRBJ2-1, with 9 bases aligning to TRBD2. V was pared by 4 bases and J by 2 bases, with 4 bases of the junction left unmatched. This CDR3 is 15 amino acids long. Looked up from germline, CDR1 is SGHRS and CDR2 is YFSETQ. The CDR3 DNA sequence: TGCGCCAGCAGCGGGACTAGCCGAACCTACAATGAGCAGTTCTTC. This gives the protein CASSGTSRTYNEQFF.

V gene TRBV28 combines with J gene TRBJ2-7; 10 bases match TRBD1. CDR3 size: 16 residues. Per the germline V gene, CDR1 is MDHEN and CDR2 is SYDVKM. V was clipped by 5 bases and J by 1 base; unmatched bases: 8. CDR3 DNA sequence: TGTGCCAGCAGTCCACCGGGACAGGGGTCTTCCTACGAGCAGTACTTC. This encodes CASSPPGQGSSYEQYF.